The sequence of this TCR beta chain was determined in a study of cytomegalovirus exposure and HLA in healthy donors. Only in-frame clones appear in the TCRdb table, and some are missing; sequencing was by immunoSEQ multiplex PCR. Altogether 150,000 to 200,000 clones are present, under 90% being singletons, with the ten largest covering 4% to 5%. This clone was counted once. The CDR3 is made up of 14 amino acids. With 2 bases clipped from V and 3 bases from J, the junction kept 0 bases outside the gene matches. CDR1 and CDR2 (germline): SGHNT, YENEEA. This sequence originates from a man between 18 and 29 years old in good health and CMV-seropositive. Source material: PBMCs. The rearrangement uses TRBV11-3 and TRBJ2-2; 7 nucleotides align to TRBD1. CDR3 loop: CASSLQGDTGELFF. CDR3 DNA sequence: TGTGCCAGCAGCTTACAGGGGGACACCGGGGAGCTGTTTTTT.